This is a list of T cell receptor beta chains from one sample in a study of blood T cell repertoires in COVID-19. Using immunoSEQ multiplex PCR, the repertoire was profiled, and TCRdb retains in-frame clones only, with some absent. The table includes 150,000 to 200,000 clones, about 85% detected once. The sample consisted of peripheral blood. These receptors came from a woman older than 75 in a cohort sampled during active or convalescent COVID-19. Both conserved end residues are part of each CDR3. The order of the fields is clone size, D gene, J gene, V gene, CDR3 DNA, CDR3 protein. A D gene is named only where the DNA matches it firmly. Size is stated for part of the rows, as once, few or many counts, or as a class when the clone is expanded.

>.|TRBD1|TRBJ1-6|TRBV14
TGTGCCAGCAGCCACGAGGGGGCAGGGGAAAATTCACCCCTCCACTTT
CASSHEGAGENSPLHF
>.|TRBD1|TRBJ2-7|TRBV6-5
TGTGCCAGCACCAAACAGGGGGCTACCTACGAGCAGTACTTC
CASTKQGATYEQYF
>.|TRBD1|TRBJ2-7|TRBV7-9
TGTGCCAGCAGCCCAACGGTTCAGGGGGCTGGCGAGCAGTACTTC
CASSPTVQGAGEQYF
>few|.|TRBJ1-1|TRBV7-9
TGTGCCAGCAGCGTCCTCCTCTCTGGATCCCGGGGTACTGAAGCTTTCTTT
CASSVLLSGSRGTEAFF
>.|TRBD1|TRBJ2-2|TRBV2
TGTGCCAGCAGGACAGGGGTGATCATCGGGGAGCTGTTTTTT
CASRTGVIIGELFF
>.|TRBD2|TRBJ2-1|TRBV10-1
TGCGCCAGCAGTGAGTTAGCGGGGGGGCCCAATGAGCAGTTCTTC
CASSELAGGPNEQFF
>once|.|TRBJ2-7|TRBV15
TGTGCCACCAGCAGAGGGAGGGTGACAGGGTGGATCGAGCAGTACTTC
CATSRGRVTGWIEQYF
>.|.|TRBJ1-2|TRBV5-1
TGCGCCAGCAGCTTAGGAGGGGTTGACTATGGCTACACCTTC
CASSLGGVDYGYTF
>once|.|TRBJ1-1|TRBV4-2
TGTGCCAGCAGCCCTAGAGGACAGCCCCTTATCCCAGCTTTCTTT
CASSPRGQPLIPAFF
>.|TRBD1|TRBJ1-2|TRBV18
TGTGCCAGCTCACCACGGACAGGGACTAACCTGGTCAACTATGGCTACACCTTC
CASSPRTGTNLVNYGYTF
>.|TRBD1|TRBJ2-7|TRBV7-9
TGTGCCAGCAGCTTGGGACAGGGCACTCGCGAGCAGTACTTC
CASSLGQGTREQYF
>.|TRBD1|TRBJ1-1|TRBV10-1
TGCGCCAGCAGTACTCACAGGGGGATGAACACTGAAGCTTTCTTT
CASSTHRGMNTEAFF
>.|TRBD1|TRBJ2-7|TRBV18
TGTGCCAGCTCACCTGACAGGGATTCCCCCTACGAGCAGTACTTC
CASSPDRDSPYEQYF
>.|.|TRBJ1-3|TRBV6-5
TGTGCCAGCATAACAGAAGTCACTGGAAACACCATATATTTT
CASITEVTGNTIYF
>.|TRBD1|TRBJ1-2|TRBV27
TGTGCCAGCAGTTCAACCCCGGGACAGGGTCCTAACTTC
CASSSTPGQGPNF
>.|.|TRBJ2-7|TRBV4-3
TGCGCCAGCAGCCAAGATCTGCAGGGCTCGTACGAGCAGTACTTC
CASSQDLQGSYEQYF
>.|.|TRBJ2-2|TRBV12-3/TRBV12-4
TGTGCCAGCAGCCGACCCGGGGCCGGGGAGCTGTTTTTT
CASSRPGAGELFF